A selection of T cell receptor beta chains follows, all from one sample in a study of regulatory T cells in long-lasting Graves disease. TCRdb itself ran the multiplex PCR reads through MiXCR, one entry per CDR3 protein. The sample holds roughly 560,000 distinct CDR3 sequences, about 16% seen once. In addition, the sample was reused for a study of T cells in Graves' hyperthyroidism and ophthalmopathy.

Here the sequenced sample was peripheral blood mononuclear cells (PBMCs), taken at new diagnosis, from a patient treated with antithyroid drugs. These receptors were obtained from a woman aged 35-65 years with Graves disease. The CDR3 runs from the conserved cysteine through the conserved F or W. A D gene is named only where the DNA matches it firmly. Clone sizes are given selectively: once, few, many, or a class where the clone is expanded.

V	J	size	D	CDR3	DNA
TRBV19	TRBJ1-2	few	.	CASTSVTWGGYGYTF	.
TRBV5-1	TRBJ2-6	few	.	CASSDDKAGANVLTF	TGCGCCAGCAGCGACGACAAAGCAGGGGCCAACGTCCTGACTTTC
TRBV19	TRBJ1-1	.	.	CASSIGQAGTEAFF	TGTGCCAGTAGTATAGGGCAGGCTGGTACTGAAGCTTTCTTT
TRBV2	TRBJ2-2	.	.	CASSGSFTGELFF	TGTGCCAGCAGTGGAAGTTTCACCGGGGAGCTGTTTTTT
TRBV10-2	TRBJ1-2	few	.	CASSGVGTGQVSGGYTF	TGCGCCAGCAGCGGGGTGGGAACCGGGCAGGTCTCCGGTGGCTACACCTTC
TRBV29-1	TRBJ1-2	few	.	CSVGKGDGYTF	TGCAGCGTTGGAAAAGGAGATGGCTACACCTTC
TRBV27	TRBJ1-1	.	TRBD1	CASGSQGQVQAFF	TGTGCCAGCGGTTCTCAAGGACAGGTTCAAGCTTTCTTT
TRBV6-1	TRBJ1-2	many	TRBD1	CASSEATGGNYGYTF	TGTGCCAGCAGTGAAGCGACAGGGGGTAACTATGGCTACACCTTC
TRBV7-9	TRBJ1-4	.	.	CASSLVRDFNEKLFF	TGTGCCAGCAGCTTAGTCCGGGACTTTAATGAAAAACTGTTTTTT
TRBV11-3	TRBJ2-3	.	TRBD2	CASSLTSANTDTQYF	TGTGCCAGCAGCTTAACTAGCGCGAACACAGATACGCAGTATTTT
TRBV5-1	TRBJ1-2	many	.	CASSFRGQSYGYTF	TGCGCCAGCAGCTTCCGGGGGCAAAGCTATGGCTACACCTTC
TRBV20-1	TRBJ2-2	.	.	CSARDAAELFF	TGCAGTGCTAGAGATGCCGCGGAGCTGTTTTTT
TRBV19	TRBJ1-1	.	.	CASSRMGGLSNTEAFF	TGTGCCAGTAGTAGGATGGGGGGCCTAAGCAACACTGAAGCTTTCTTT
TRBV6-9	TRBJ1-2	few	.	CASSSLLEGPNYGYTF	TGTGCCAGCAGTTCCCTCCTCGAGGGTCCTAACTATGGCTACACCTTC
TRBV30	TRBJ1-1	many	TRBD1	CAWSGLGQAESGVFF	TGTGCCTGGAGTGGCCTTGGACAGGCTGAATCGGGAGTTTTCTTT
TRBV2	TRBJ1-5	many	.	CASSPGDQPQHF	TGTGCCAGCTCACCAGGGGATCAGCCCCAGCATTTT
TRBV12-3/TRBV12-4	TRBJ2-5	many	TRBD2	CASSPVRGNQETQYF	TGTGCCAGCAGTCCCGTGCGGGGGAACCAAGAGACCCAGTACTTC
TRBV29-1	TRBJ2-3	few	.	CSVMDLGTQYF	TGCAGCGTTATGGATCTGGGTACGCAGTATTTT
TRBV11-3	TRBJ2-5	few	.	CASSLDVWEETQYF	TGTGCCAGCAGCTTAGATGTTTGGGAAGAGACCCAGTACTTC
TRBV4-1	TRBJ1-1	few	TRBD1	CASSQEGGGFTEAFF	TGCGCCAGCAGCCAAGAAGGGGGCGGGTTTACTGAAGCTTTCTTT